A selection of T cell receptor beta chains follows, all from one sample in a study of lymphopenia after photon versus proton radiotherapy. Clones were read by immunoSEQ multiplex PCR, and TCRdb kept only the in-frame ones, dropping some. The table includes 70,000 or so clones, about nine tenths detected once. This material consisted of peripheral blood, taken from a patient treated with photon-based radiotherapy. These receptors all come from a woman in her 40s with cholangiocarcinoma. CDR3s include the opening cysteine and the closing phenylalanine or tryptophan. Clone size is shown for a subset of rows, as once, few, many or a class of expanded clone.

clone size: NA
V gene: TRBV7-3
J gene: TRBJ2-2
CDR3 length: 15
CDR3 protein: CASSYTGGPTGELFF

clone size: few
V gene: TRBV9
J gene: TRBJ1-3
CDR3 length: 15
CDR3 protein: CASSVAGISGNTIYF

clone size: NA
V gene: TRBV4-1
J gene: TRBJ1-1
CDR3 length: 13
CDR3 protein: CASSQVSGTEAFF

clone size: NA
V gene: TRBV28
J gene: TRBJ2-7
CDR3 length: 13
CDR3 protein: CASRHGQGSEQYF

clone size: once
V gene: TRBV30
J gene: TRBJ2-7
CDR3 length: 13
CDR3 protein: CAWSVNSDSEQYF

clone size: NA
V gene: TRBV25-1
J gene: TRBJ1-2
CDR3 length: 17
CDR3 protein: CASSEFERGGSNYGYTF

clone size: NA
V gene: TRBV27
J gene: TRBJ2-7
CDR3 length: 14
CDR3 protein: CASRLEGRSPGQYF

clone size: NA
V gene: TRBV28
J gene: TRBJ2-7
CDR3 length: 13
CDR3 protein: CASSPDSLYEQYF

clone size: NA
V gene: TRBV6-5
J gene: TRBJ1-1
CDR3 length: 14
CDR3 protein: CASTRGQGATEAFF

clone size: NA
V gene: TRBV28
J gene: TRBJ1-6
CDR3 length: 14
CDR3 protein: CASSRPGGLSPLHF

clone size: NA
V gene: TRBV18
J gene: TRBJ1-5
CDR3 length: 14
CDR3 protein: CASSAGQLNQPQHF

clone size: NA
V gene: TRBV9
J gene: TRBJ2-2
CDR3 length: 17
CDR3 protein: CASSVESWGVNTGELFF

clone size: NA
V gene: TRBV7-2
J gene: TRBJ2-2
CDR3 length: 15
CDR3 protein: CASSLAGLDTGELFF

clone size: NA
V gene: TRBV5-1
J gene: TRBJ2-7
CDR3 length: 17
CDR3 protein: CASSSGTGVRGTYEQYF

clone size: NA
V gene: TRBV7-6
J gene: TRBJ2-3
CDR3 length: 18
CDR3 protein: CASSLPSGPSRFTDTQYF

clone size: once
V gene: TRBV27
J gene: TRBJ1-1
CDR3 length: 14
CDR3 protein: CASSPFQGAREAFF

clone size: NA
V gene: TRBV4-1
J gene: TRBJ1-1
CDR3 length: 14
CDR3 protein: CASSRLAGDTEAFF

clone size: NA
V gene: TRBV6-4
J gene: TRBJ2-1
CDR3 length: 13
CDR3 protein: CASSDTGYNEQFF

clone size: NA
V gene: TRBV5-4
J gene: TRBJ1-1
CDR3 length: 11
CDR3 protein: CASSSSFEAFF

clone size: NA
V gene: TRBV9
J gene: TRBJ2-7
CDR3 length: 15
CDR3 protein: CASSPSGRSSYEQYF

clone size: few
V gene: TRBV10-3
J gene: TRBJ2-2
CDR3 length: 14
CDR3 protein: CAISRFGNTGELFF

clone size: NA
V gene: TRBV6-5
J gene: TRBJ1-5
CDR3 length: 15
CDR3 protein: CASSRQGTSNQPQHF

clone size: NA
V gene: TRBV27
J gene: TRBJ2-1
CDR3 length: 11
CDR3 protein: CASSGYNEQFF

clone size: NA
V gene: TRBV6-5
J gene: TRBJ2-2
CDR3 length: 14
CDR3 protein: CASRIGTHTGELFF

clone size: NA
V gene: TRBV29-1
J gene: TRBJ1-1
CDR3 length: 12
CDR3 protein: CSVEVAGTEAFF

clone size: NA
V gene: TRBV7-9
J gene: TRBJ2-3
CDR3 length: 15
CDR3 protein: CASSLTSGGTDTQYF

clone size: NA
V gene: TRBV6-1
J gene: TRBJ2-7
CDR3 length: 15
CDR3 protein: CASSGLAGKPYEQYF

clone size: NA
V gene: TRBV19
J gene: TRBJ2-6
CDR3 length: 15
CDR3 protein: CASTSRVSGANVLTF

clone size: few
V gene: TRBV10-3
J gene: TRBJ1-5
CDR3 length: 14
CDR3 protein: CAISVEDSNQPQHF

clone size: NA
V gene: TRBV4-2
J gene: TRBJ1-5
CDR3 length: 15
CDR3 protein: CASSQTPQGYQPQHF

clone size: NA
V gene: TRBV11-2
J gene: TRBJ2-3
CDR3 length: 17
CDR3 protein: CASSLVGTSGRTDTQYF

clone size: NA
V gene: TRBV2
J gene: TRBJ2-1
CDR3 length: 12
CDR3 protein: CATSGSYNEQFF

clone size: NA
V gene: TRBV30
J gene: TRBJ1-1
CDR3 length: 14
CDR3 protein: CAWSVSLGYTEAFF

clone size: NA
V gene: TRBV5-5
J gene: TRBJ1-2
CDR3 length: 14
CDR3 protein: CASSLAGKGYGYTF

clone size: NA
V gene: TRBV19
J gene: TRBJ1-1
CDR3 length: 13
CDR3 protein: CASTPRVDTEAFF

clone size: NA
V gene: TRBV7-2
J gene: TRBJ1-2
CDR3 length: 14
CDR3 protein: CASSFGQAHYGYTF

clone size: few
V gene: TRBV6-5
J gene: TRBJ1-6
CDR3 length: 16
CDR3 protein: CASSSGRDRVSPFLHF

clone size: NA
V gene: TRBV27
J gene: TRBJ1-5
CDR3 length: 14
CDR3 protein: CASSFRQANQPQHF

clone size: NA
V gene: TRBV5-6
J gene: TRBJ2-3
CDR3 length: 13
CDR3 protein: CASSQPSTDTQYF

clone size: NA
V gene: TRBV6-5
J gene: TRBJ2-3
CDR3 length: 15
CDR3 protein: CASSPRGGAADTQYF

clone size: NA
V gene: TRBV28
J gene: TRBJ1-1
CDR3 length: 17
CDR3 protein: CASNGQGVPRGNTEAFF

clone size: NA
V gene: TRBV5-1
J gene: TRBJ1-5
CDR3 length: 17
CDR3 protein: CASSRSGTDYSNQPQHF

clone size: NA
V gene: TRBV7-9
J gene: TRBJ1-1
CDR3 length: 13
CDR3 protein: CASSFLQGREAFF

clone size: NA
V gene: TRBV28
J gene: TRBJ1-1
CDR3 length: 13
CDR3 protein: CASSYRADTEAFF

clone size: NA
V gene: TRBV15
J gene: TRBJ1-5
CDR3 length: 16
CDR3 protein: CATSTRGLGSNQPQHF

clone size: NA
V gene: TRBV11-2
J gene: TRBJ2-7
CDR3 length: 13
CDR3 protein: CASGAFSPYEQYF

clone size: NA
V gene: TRBV11-3
J gene: TRBJ2-6
CDR3 length: 14
CDR3 protein: CASAPGAGANVLTF

clone size: NA
V gene: TRBV19
J gene: TRBJ2-2
CDR3 length: 16
CDR3 protein: CASSIAALAVPGELFF

clone size: NA
V gene: TRBV5-1
J gene: TRBJ1-1
CDR3 length: 14
CDR3 protein: CASSLALMNTEAFF

clone size: NA
V gene: TRBV10-3
J gene: TRBJ1-1
CDR3 length: 11
CDR3 protein: CATLYNTEAFF

clone size: NA
V gene: TRBV5-6
J gene: TRBJ2-7
CDR3 length: 16
CDR3 protein: CASSLEWDADSYEQYF